This entry lists 14 T cell receptor beta chains sequenced from one sample in a study of blood T cell repertoires in COVID-19. Profiling relied on immunoSEQ multiplex PCR, and the TCRdb table lists in-frame clones only, not all of them. Among approximately 200,000 clones listed, 70% to 90% were seen once. Specimen: peripheral blood. The receptors here all came from a man aged 40-49 years with acute or convalescent COVID-19.

To note about this clone: Other DNA sequences in this specimen translate into the identical CDR3. This chain joins TRBV29-1 and TRBJ2-7, with D tentatively TRBD2 (6 bases). Trimming cost V 3 bases and J 5 bases, with 8 bases left between them. Germline V gives CDR1 SQVTM, CDR2 ANQGSEA. CDR3 length: 11 amino acids. CDR3 coding DNA: TGCAGCGTTGAGGAGGGCCACGAGCAGTACTTC. It encodes CSVEEGHEQYF.

The chain couples TRBV4-3 to TRBJ1-2, with D tentatively TRBD1 (5 bases). The CDR3 runs 13 residues. Germline CDR1 LGHNA, CDR2 YSLEER. Trimming cost V 3 bases and J 8 bases, with 13 bases left between them. Here the CDR3 reads CASSQEGLGGYTF. CDR3 coding DNA: TGCGCCAGCAGCCAGGAGGGGTTAGGCGGCTACACCTTC.

The V and J genes are TRBV1 and TRBJ2-5; the DNA was not used to check the table's D call, TRBD2. TRBV1 is a pseudogene locus. This CDR3 region has 16 residues. CDR3 region: CTSSQDNGEYQETQYF. CDR3 nucleotide sequence: TGCACCAGCAGCCAAGATAACGGGGAGTACCAAGAGACCCAGTACTTC.

On this clone itself: At one end the junction does not follow the germline gene, possibly because of a read error. V usage is TRBV3-1 (or the pseudogene TRBV3-2) and J usage is TRBJ1-1, with a weak D call TRBD1 (6 bases). The germline V gene has CDR1 LGHDT and CDR2 YNNKEL (reference sequence). There are 12 residues in the CDR3. CDR3 loop: CASRQEGGSAFF. The CDR3, as DNA: TGTGCCAGCAGACAAGAAGGGGGTTCAGCTTTCTTT.

The chain uses TRBV5-1 and TRBJ1-1, with D maybe TRBD1 (6 bases). CDR1 and CDR2 from the germline V gene are SGHRS and YFSETQ. The ends were cut back, 4 bases at V and 1 base at J, with 14 bases in the middle. CDR3 length: 15 residues. The CDR3 protein is CASSLQTGENTEAFF. The DNA for the CDR3 is TGCGCCAGCAGCCTCCAGACAGGTGAGAACACTGAAGCTTTCTTT.

Comments on this clone: Within the sample, other DNA sequences also encode this same CDR3. The CDR3 sequence is CASSLGQGNYGYTF. The CDR3 DNA reads as TGCGCCAGCAGCTTGGGACAGGGTAACTATGGCTACACCTTC. The chain carries TRBV5-1 and TRBJ1-2, with 7 positions matching TRBD1. J lost 1 base, V lost 0 bases, and 0 bases had no gene match. CDR3 size: 14 residues. Germline assignment: CDR1 SGHRS and CDR2 YFSETQ.

This clone occurred once. The V gene is TRBV7-9, the J gene TRBJ2-1, with D maybe TRBD2 (5 bases). The germline V gene has CDR1 SEHNR and CDR2 FQNEAQ (reference sequence). The CDR3 runs 13 residues. With 11 bases removed from V and 10 bases from J, the gap between germline ends came to 21 bases. The CDR3 coding sequence is TGTGCCGGTGAAAGGACTCCGTCCCGAGAGCAGTTCTTC. It specifies CAGERTPSREQFF.

This chain links TRBV20-1 with TRBJ2-7; TRBD1 matches at 10 bases. The CDR3 totals 17 residues. Germline assignment: CDR1 DFQATT and CDR2 SNEGSKA (reference sequence). V trimming: 3 bases; J trimming: 0 bases; junction bases outside the gene matches: 11. In nucleotides, the CDR3 is TGCAGTGCTAGTGGGGACCCGGGACAGGGGATCTCCTACGAGCAGTACTTC. It codes for CSASGDPGQGISYEQYF.

CDR3 protein: CASSPLVGGTDTQYF. The CDR3 nucleotides read TGTGCCAGCAGCCCCCTGGTGGGGGGTACAGATACGCAGTATTTT. The chain couples TRBV6-4 to TRBJ2-3, with D perhaps matching TRBD2 (6 bases). The CDR3 length is 15 residues. CDR1 is MRHNA and CDR2 is SNTAGT in the germline V gene. The V gene lost 6 bases and the J gene lost 3 bases, with 16 bases spanning the gap.

V is TRBV6-5 and J is TRBJ1-6; D is perhaps TRBD1 (5 bases). V lost 0 bases, J lost 7 bases, and 13 bases lay in between. This CDR3 region has 16 residues. Germline V gene sequence: CDR1 MNHEY, CDR2 SVGAGI. The CDR3 DNA is TGTGCCAGCAGTTACTCCTCGGGGGGGGGAAATTCACCCCTCCACTTT. It translates to CASSYSSGGGNSPLHF.

The chain joins TRBV14 to TRBJ1-1; D perhaps matches TRBD1 (5 bases). Trimming took off 4 bases at V and 4 bases at J, with 16 bases between the two ends. Looked up from germline, CDR1 is SGHDN and CDR2 is FVKESK. The CDR3 spans 15 residues. The chain's CDR3 is CASSLGQGGITEAFF. The CDR3 DNA is TGTGCCAGCAGCCTCGGCCAGGGCGGAATCACTGAAGCTTTCTTT. Full variable domain (outside the CDR3, taken from reference TRBV14 and TRBJ1-1): EAGVTQFPSHSVIEKGQTVTLRCDPISGHDNLYWYRRVMGKEIKFLLHFVKESKQDESGMPNNRFLAERTGGTYSTLKVQPAELEDSGVYFCASSLGQGGITEAFFGQGTRLTVV.

Here the CDR3 reads CSASWVETDTQYF. In nucleotides, the CDR3 is TGCAGTGCTAGTTGGGTGGAGACAGATACGCAGTATTTT. V is TRBV20-1 and J is TRBJ2-3, with D uncertain. The CDR3 runs to 13 residues. V was shortened by 3 bases and J by 3 bases, with 10 bases between the two germline ends. The germline V gene has CDR1 DFQATT and CDR2 SNEGSKA (reference sequence).

This clone has only one observation. CDR3 protein: CASSLQGEAFF. Written as DNA, the CDR3 is TGTGCCAGCAGCTTACAGGGGGAAGCTTTCTTT. The chain joins TRBV5-4 to TRBJ1-1; TRBD1 matches 7 bases. V shed 2 bases and J 8 bases; nucleotides not matched to a gene: 0. This CDR3 region has 11 residues. CDR1 and CDR2 from the germline V gene are SGHNT and YYREEE (reference sequence).

V usage is TRBV11-1 and J usage is TRBJ2-1; 7 positions match TRBD2. This CDR3 spans 16 amino acids. Germline CDR1 SGHAT, CDR2 FQDESV (reference sequence). J lost 9 bases, V lost 4 bases, and 15 bases had no gene match. Here the CDR3 reads CASSSPPGTTSGEQFF. The CDR3 nucleotides read TGTGCCAGCAGCTCACCCCCTGGGACTACCTCCGGTGAGCAGTTCTTC.